The 15 T cell receptor beta chains in this list originate from one sample, sequenced in a study of shared clonotypes between healthy human individuals. The table came from immunoSEQ multiplex PCR; TCRdb's copy has only in-frame clones and leaves some out. The profile shows about 2.3 million clones, less than 95% of them singletons. Sequenced sample: naive CD4+ T cells from PBMCs. The subset is: CD45RA+ positively selected. Receptor source: a man younger than 30 in good health. Some clones in this sample may be carry-over from other donors' samples.

The V call is TRBV9, the J call TRBJ2-1; no reliable D call. CDR1 and CDR2 from the germline V gene are SGDLS and YYNGEE. Trimming left V 6 bases short and J 5 bases short, with 18 bases between. CDR3 length: 15 amino acids. The CDR3 bases are TGTGCCAGCACCCAGTACCTCGACTCGGACAATGAGCAGTTCTTC. The encoded protein is CASTQYLDSDNEQFF.

The chain joins TRBV28 to TRBJ2-3, with 9 bases identical to TRBD1. J gave up 10 bases and V 7 bases, and 18 bases lay outside the gene matches. CDR1 and CDR2 from the germline V gene are MDHEN and SYDVKM. The length of the CDR3 is 16 residues. CDR3 protein: CASITTRTGVLLSQYF. In nucleotides, the CDR3 is TGTGCCAGCATTACCACCCGGACAGGGGTACTTCTATCGCAGTATTTT.

The gene calls are TRBV5-1 and TRBJ2-7, with a tentative D call TRBD2 (5 bases). V was pared by 4 bases and J by 2 bases, with 13 bases between. There are 14 residues in the CDR3. In germline, CDR1 is SGHRS, CDR2 YFSETQ. The CDR3 protein is CASSKTLRAYEQYF. The CDR3 DNA sequence: TGCGCCAGCAGCAAAACCCTGCGGGCCTACGAGCAGTACTTC.

V gene TRBV7-2 combines with J gene TRBJ1-2; D remains unclear. The CDR3 runs to 14 residues. Trimming removed 5 bases at V and 7 bases at J, with 17 bases between. CDR1 and CDR2 from the germline V gene are SGHTA and FQGNSA. The CDR3 DNA is TGTGCCAGCAGCCCAGCGAGAGAGGGAATTGGCTACACCTTC. Its translation is CASSPAREGIGYTF.

The chain is built from TRBV5-4 and TRBJ2-2; D unresolved. Germline loops: CDR1 SGHNT, CDR2 YYREEE (reference sequence). V dropped 4 bases and J dropped 6 bases, with 13 bases sitting between them. This CDR3 region has 14 residues. The CDR3 here is CASSPLGWSGELFF. CDR3 sequence (DNA): TGTGCCAGCAGCCCCCTGGGGTGGTCCGGGGAGCTGTTTTTT. Based on the CDR3 plus reference TRBV5-4 and TRBJ2-2, the full variable domain is ETGVTQSPTHLIKTRGQQVTLRCSSQSGHNTVSWYQQALGQGPQFIFQYYREEENGRGNFPPRFSGLQFPNYSSELNVNALELDDSALYLCASSPLGWSGELFFGEGSRLTVL.

CDR3 amino acids: CASSLSGQNYGYTF. In DNA form, the CDR3 reads TGTGCCAGCAGCTTATCGGGACAGAACTATGGCTACACCTTC. V usage is TRBV7-9 and J usage is TRBJ1-2; 7 nucleotides line up with TRBD1. The V gene end was trimmed by 2 bases and the J gene end by 2 bases; junction bases not matched to a gene: 2. Germline values: CDR1 SEHNR, CDR2 FQNEAQ (reference sequence). The CDR3 has 14 residues. Together with reference TRBV7-9 and TRBJ1-2, the CDR3 gives the full variable domain: DTGVSQNPRHKITKRGQNVTFRCDPISEHNRLYWYRQTLGQGPEFLTYFQNEAQLEKSRLLSDRFSAERPKGSFSTLEIQRTEQGDSAMYLCASSLSGQNYGYTFGSGTRLTVV.

Remarks on this clone: Other DNA sequences in this sample translate to the same CDR3. The V gene is TRBV20-1, the J gene TRBJ2-5; D remains unclear. The CDR3 contains 10 residues. With 1 base removed from V and 4 bases from J, the gap between germline ends came to 1 base. Germline V gene sequence: CDR1 DFQATT, CDR2 SNEGSKA (reference sequence). The CDR3 DNA is TGCAGTGCTAGAGGAGAGACCCAGTACTTC. Translated, it gives CSARGETQYF.

The V gene is TRBV6-5, the J gene TRBJ1-1; a possible D gene is TRBD1 (6 bases). The CDR3 totals 14 residues. Per germline, CDR1 MNHEY and CDR2 SVGAGI. Trimming removed 6 bases from V and 8 bases from J, with 19 bases in between. Here the CDR3 DNA reads TGTGCCAGCAGGGTGTCCTGGGACACCAAAGAAGCTTTCTTT. Encoded protein: CASRVSWDTKEAFF.

V usage is TRBV6-8 and J usage is TRBJ2-3, with D hard to call. From germline, CDR1 is MNHGY and CDR2 SAAAGT. Trimming pared 5 bases from V and 7 bases from J, leaving 16 bases between. The CDR3 spans 14 residues. DNA of the CDR3: TGTGCCAGCAGTACAAGGGTAGAAGGACATACGCAGTATTTT. It translates to CASSTRVEGHTQYF.

This chain uses TRBV18 with TRBJ1-5, with 7 bases that match TRBD1. The length of the CDR3 is 16 residues. The V gene end was trimmed by 3 bases and the J gene end by 1 base; junction bases not matched to a gene: 6. Germline V gene lookup returns CDR1 KGHSH and CDR2 LQKENI. In nucleotides, the CDR3 is TGTGCCAGCTCACCTAATCAGGGGGGAAGCAATCAGCCCCAGCATTTT. It yields the protein CASSPNQGGSNQPQHF.

The chain's CDR3 is CASSLAVGLTGLGEQFF. The CDR3 DNA sequence: TGTGCCAGCAGCTTGGCCGTAGGATTAACGGGGCTCGGTGAGCAGTTCTTC. The chain joins TRBV5-8 to TRBJ2-1, with D perhaps given as TRBD1 or TRBD2 (5 bases each). Looked up from germline, CDR1 is SGHTS and CDR2 is YDEGEE. The ends were cut back, 0 bases at V and 9 bases at J, with 22 bases in the middle. The CDR3 loop spans 17 amino acids.

The rearrangement uses TRBV28 and TRBJ1-5, with 10 bases aligning to TRBD1. Unmatched junction bases numbered 5, after V lost 6 bases and J lost 6 bases. Germline loops: CDR1 MDHEN, CDR2 SYDVKM. This CDR3 is built from 14 residues. The CDR3 bases are TGTGCCAGCAGGACAGGGGGCGAAGGTCAGCCCCAGCATTTT. The encoded protein is CASRTGGEGQPQHF.

The V and J genes are TRBV28 and TRBJ2-1; TRBD2 aligns across 8 bases. CDR1 and CDR2 from the germline V gene are MDHEN and SYDVKM. J lost 5 bases, V lost 5 bases, and 11 bases had no gene match. This CDR3 has 16 amino acids. CDR3 loop: CASSTMGTRNDNEQFF. The DNA of the CDR3 is TGTGCCAGCAGTACGATGGGGACTAGAAATGACAATGAGCAGTTCTTC. Looking up the rest from reference TRBV28 and TRBJ2-1 gives the full variable domain: DVKVTQSSRYLVKRTGEKVFLECVQDMDHENMFWYRQDPGLGLRLIYFSYDVKMKEKGDIPEGYSVSREKKERFSLILESASTNQTSMYLCASSTMGTRNDNEQFFGPGTRLTVL.

V usage is TRBV6-1 and J usage is TRBJ1-1; the D is unclear. V dropped 2 bases and J dropped 1 base, with 8 bases sitting between them. The CDR3 contains 14 residues. The germline gives CDR1 MNHNS, CDR2 SASEGT. CDR3 protein: CASSELAANTEAFF. The CDR3 DNA reads as TGTGCCAGCAGTGAATTGGCAGCGAACACTGAAGCTTTCTTT.

The V and J genes are TRBV27 and TRBJ2-7; the match to TRBD2 covers 9 bases. V dropped 4 bases and J dropped 4; count of bases not matched to a gene: 14. Germline V gene data show CDR1 as MNHEY and CDR2 as SMNVEV (reference sequence). The CDR3 has 17 amino acids. CDR3 loop: CASSSPLVAGDPYEQYF. The CDR3, as DNA: TGTGCCAGCAGTTCCCCCTTGGTAGCGGGAGACCCGTACGAGCAGTACTTC.